The 13 T cell receptor beta chains presented below share a single source sample, sequenced in a study of beta chain features in type 1 diabetes. Every bit of the isolated RNA underwent reverse transcription, so sequencing read expressed TCRB transcripts. Assay: immunoSEQ multiplex PCR; the TCRdb copy retains only in-frame clones and omits some. Of under 250,000 clones in the sample, 27% are singletons; the top ten hold around 4%. The sample consisted of central memory CD4+ T cells from blood. The receptors stem from a man aged 25 to 45 in good health.

This sequence joins TRBV7-2 and TRBJ2-3, with a possible D match to TRBD2 (6 bases). The CDR3 runs 16 residues. Deletions cut 2 bases from V and 0 bases from J, with 12 bases between. Germline values: CDR1 SGHTA, CDR2 FQGNSA. The CDR3 protein is CASSLNSGLSTDTQYF. CDR3 DNA sequence: TGTGCCAGCAGCTTAAATAGCGGTCTTAGCACAGATACGCAGTATTTT. The entire variable domain, with the rest obtained from reference TRBV7-2 and TRBJ2-3, is as follows: GAGVSQSPSNKVTEKGKDVELRCDPISGHTALYWYRQSLGQGLEFLIYFQGNSAPDKSGLPSDRFSAERTGGSVSTLTIQRTQQEDSAVYLCASSLNSGLSTDTQYFGPGTRLTVL.

The V call is TRBV19, the J call TRBJ2-7; D might be TRBD1 (5 bases). CDR3 size: 14 residues. Trimming removed 3 bases at V and 0 bases at J, with 9 bases between. From germline, CDR1 is LNHDA and CDR2 SQIVND (reference sequence). DNA of the CDR3: TGTGCCAGTAGTATGAGCGACAGCTCCTACGAGCAGTACTTC. This encodes CASSMSDSSYEQYF.

Ten or more counts support this clone. This sequence joins TRBV2 and TRBJ1-5; D ambiguous. Looked up from germline, CDR1 is SNHLY and CDR2 is FYNNEI. V dropped 7 bases and J dropped 7 bases, with 14 bases sitting between them. There are 13 residues in the CDR3. CDR3 nucleotides: TGTGCCAGCACGGGTCTACCGGGGCAGCCCCAGCATTTT. Amino acids: CASTGLPGQPQHF.

This clone was observed at least ten times. The V and J genes are TRBV7-2 and TRBJ1-5; possibly TRBD1 for D (6 bases). The CDR3 consists of 17 residues. From germline, CDR1 is SGHTA and CDR2 FQGNSA. Trimming removed 0 bases from V and 0 bases from J, with 12 bases in between. The CDR3 DNA is TGTGCCAGCAGCTTAGCGTCACAGGGATATAGCAATCAGCCCCAGCATTTT. It codes for CASSLASQGYSNQPQHF.

This rearrangement joins TRBV29-1 to TRBJ2-5, with D uncertain. V was pared by 3 bases and J by 1 base, with 12 bases between. The germline V gene has CDR1 SQVTM and CDR2 ANQGSEA. There are 14 residues in the CDR3. The CDR3 nucleotides are TGCAGCGTTGATGGACCGGCCGGCCAAGAGACCCAGTACTTC. Its translation: CSVDGPAGQETQYF.

The chain combines TRBV28 with TRBJ2-2, with D tentatively TRBD1 (5 bases). Germline CDR1 MDHEN, CDR2 SYDVKM. The length of the CDR3 is 16 residues. V gave up 5 bases and J gave up 0 bases, with 13 bases separating them. In DNA form, the CDR3 reads TGTGCCAGCAGTCCTCGGACACTCGCGAACACCGGGGAGCTGTTTTTT. Its protein product is CASSPRTLANTGELFF.

V usage is TRBV7-2 and J usage is TRBJ2-3; D ambiguous. Germline V gene data show CDR1 as SGHTA and CDR2 as FQGNSA. Trimming took 3 bases from V and 0 from J, leaving 4 bases between them. The CDR3 extends over 13 amino acids. The CDR3 nucleotides read TGTGCCAGCAGCTTGGGTAGCACAGATACGCAGTATTTT. Translation gives CASSLGSTDTQYF.

Comment on this clone: Different DNA sequences within this sample yield the same CDR3. The chain links TRBV18 to TRBJ2-5; TRBD2 matches at 8 bases. CDR1 KGHSH and CDR2 LQKENI come from the germline V gene. V lost 3 bases, J lost 2 bases, and 2 bases stayed unmatched. The CDR3 has 14 amino acids. The CDR3 bases are TGTGCCAGCTCACCGGGGACTAGACAAGAGACCCAGTACTTC. It translates to CASSPGTRQETQYF. Looking up the rest from reference TRBV18 and TRBJ2-5 gives the full variable domain: NAGVMQNPRHLVRRRGQEARLRCSPMKGHSHVYWYRQLPEEGLKFMVYLQKENIIDESGMPKERFSAEFPKEGPSILRIQQVVRGDSAAYFCASSPGTRQETQYFGPGTRLLVL.

Notes on this clone: Within the sample, other DNA sequences also encode this same CDR3. The chain employs TRBV29-1 and TRBJ2-7; 10 bases align to TRBD2. From germline, CDR1 is SQVTM and CDR2 ANQGSEA. This CDR3 spans 12 amino acids. V was clipped by 7 bases and J by 3 bases; unmatched bases: 3. The DNA for the CDR3 is TGCAGCGCCAGGACTAGCGGCTACGAGCAGTACTTC. It specifies CSARTSGYEQYF.

This clone came up a few times. The chain joins TRBV5-1 to TRBJ2-3; D unresolved. The CDR3 is made up of 15 amino acids. Per the germline V gene, CDR1 is SGHRS and CDR2 is YFSETQ. The ends were cut back, 0 bases at V and 3 bases at J, with 11 bases in the middle. The CDR3 loop is CASSLEGFVTDTQYF. For the CDR3, the DNA is TGCGCCAGCAGCTTGGAAGGGTTCGTAACAGATACGCAGTATTTT.

The chain combines TRBV7-8 with TRBJ2-2; TRBD1 agrees at 7 bases. CDR1 is SGHVS and CDR2 is FQNEAQ in the germline V gene. After removal of 5 bases from V and 3 bases from J, the junction contained 6 bases not matched to a gene. There are 15 residues in the CDR3. CDR3 nucleotide sequence: TGTGCCAGCAGCGAGACAGGGACGTACACCGGGGAGCTGTTTTTT. It codes for CASSETGTYTGELFF.

CDR3 residues: CASSSLLLRGTTNEKLFF. CDR3 nucleotide sequence: TGTGCCAGCAGCTCTCTCTTACTCCGGGGTACAACTAATGAAAAACTGTTTTTT. The gene calls are TRBV7-8 and TRBJ1-4, with unresolved D. The CDR3 extends over 18 amino acids. Germline V gives CDR1 SGHVS, CDR2 FQNEAQ. V shed 4 bases and J shed 0 bases, with 18 bases lying between them.

This clone was picked up a small number of times. The chain combines TRBV15 with TRBJ2-3; D may be TRBD1 (6 bases). The CDR3 runs to 15 residues. Trimming took off 5 bases at V and 0 bases at J, with 12 bases between the two ends. Per the germline V gene, CDR1 is LNHNV and CDR2 is YYDKDF (reference sequence). CDR3 DNA sequence: TGTGCCACCAGCTTCGGACAGCCCAGCACAGATACGCAGTATTTT. The encoded protein is CATSFGQPSTDTQYF. The full variable domain, with the rest looked up from reference TRBV15 and TRBJ2-3, is DAMVIQNPRYQVTQFGKPVTLSCSQTLNHNVMYWYQQKSSQAPKLLFHYYDKDFNNEADTPDNFQSRRPNTSFCFLDIRSPGLGDTAMYLCATSFGQPSTDTQYFGPGTRLTVL.